Listed below are T cell receptor beta chains from one sample, sequenced in a study of blood T cells in healthy people across ages. From the 5' RACE reads, TCRdb called clonotypes with MiXCR, one entry per CDR3 protein. The sample yields over 1,200,000 distinct CDR3 sequences, approximately 60% seen once. Input material: blood. These receptors were taken from a man younger than 35 in good health. Each CDR3 is given with its conserved first and last residue. D genes are given only for firm matches. Part of the rows lack a size; the others show once, few, many or a class for expanded clones.

>15|once|-|TRBV5-5|TRBJ2-3
TGTGCCAGCAGCCCGGCGGGTTTTGGCACAGATACGCAGTATTTT
CASSPAGFGTDTQYF
>18|-|TRBD1|TRBV6-2/TRBV6-3|TRBJ1-6
TGTGCCAGCAGTTACCCAGGCGTCACAGGGGATTCCGCTTCACCCCTCCACTTT
CASSYPGVTGDSASPLHF
>15|once|TRBD2|TRBV27|TRBJ2-7
TGTGCCAGCAGTCGCCCGGGGGGAGGGTTCTACGAGCAGTACTTC
CASSRPGGGFYEQYF
>15|-|-|TRBV18|TRBJ2-3
TGTGCCAGCTCACCGGTTCCCCGAAACACAGATACGCGGTATTTT
CASSPVPRNTDTRYF
>16|few|-|TRBV5-1|TRBJ2-3
TGCGCCAGCAGCTTGGAGGTAGGGGTCGGCACAGATACGCAGTATTTT
CASSLEVGVGTDTQYF
>14|-|-|TRBV20-1|TRBJ1-4
TGCAGTGCTGTTGACAGGCGGCCTAATGAAAAACTGTTTTTT
CSAVDRRPNEKLFF
>13|-|-|TRBV29-1|TRBJ2-2
TGCAGCGTTCTGAGGGGGAACACCGGGGAGCTGTTTTTT
CSVLRGNTGELFF
>14|-|-|TRBV6-5|TRBJ2-7
TGTGCCAGCAGTGATATGAGGGGGTCCCACGAGCAGTACTTC
CASSDMRGSHEQYF
>13|-|-|TRBV13|TRBJ2-5
TGTGCCAGCAGTCCCCCTGGCCTGATGGGGCAGTACTTC
CASSPPGLMGQYF
>14|-|TRBD1|TRBV27|TRBJ1-5
TGTGCCAGCAGTTCCTGGACAGGGAATCAGCCCCAGCATTTT
CASSSWTGNQPQHF
>14|-|TRBD1|TRBV5-6|TRBJ1-2
TGTGCCAGCAGCTTTGGGACAGGGGCCTATGGCTACACCTTC
CASSFGTGAYGYTF
>15|-|TRBD2|TRBV12-3/TRBV12-4|TRBJ2-1
TGTGCCAGCAGTAACTGGACTAGCGGGGAATATGAGCAGTTCTTC
CASSNWTSGEYEQFF
>15|-|-|TRBV7-6|TRBJ2-3
TGTGCCAGCAGCCGCCTAGGGGGGGCAGTTGATACGCAGTATTTT
CASSRLGGAVDTQYF
>15|-|-|TRBV7-8|TRBJ2-7
TGTGCCAGCAGCTTAGAGGCTAGCTTCTCCTACGAGCAGTACTTC
CASSLEASFSYEQYF
>13|few|-|TRBV29-1|TRBJ2-7
TGCAGCGTTCGGACGGATGGCTCCTACGAGCAGTACTTC
CSVRTDGSYEQYF
>15|-|-|TRBV12-3/TRBV12-4|TRBJ2-3
TGTGCCAGCAGTCCACGGCGTTGGGGCACAGATACGCAGTATTTT
CASSPRRWGTDTQYF
>15|-|-|TRBV7-9|TRBJ2-3
TGTGCCAGCAACAAAAACACTCGGTCCACAGATACGCAGTATTTT
CASNKNTRSTDTQYF
>14|-|TRBD1|TRBV6-5|TRBJ1-2
TGTGCCAGCACCGACGGGACAGGGGACTATGGCTACACCTTC
CASTDGTGDYGYTF
>15|-|TRBD1|TRBV24-1|TRBJ2-5
TGTGCCACCAGTGCCGTCGGGACAGGGTTAGAGACCCAGTACTTC
CATSAVGTGLETQYF
>19|-|-|TRBV20-1|TRBJ1-2
TGCAGTGCTAGACTTTCCCTCAGGGCCGCCTTAGATCGGGGCTATGGCTACACCTTC
CSARLSLRAALDRGYGYTF
>18|-|-|TRBV4-1|TRBJ2-7
TGCGCCAGCAGCCCCATTGATATGGGCTTTCACAGAGCGTACGAGCAGTACTTC
CASSPIDMGFHRAYEQYF
>17|-|-|TRBV5-1|TRBJ2-7
TGCGCCAGCAGCTTGGCCGGCTGGCAGGGTGTCACCTACGAGCAGTACTTC
CASSLAGWQGVTYEQYF
>15|-|-|TRBV5-1|TRBJ2-6
TGCGCCAGCAGCTCGAGTACCCCTGGGGCCAACGTCCTGACTTTC
CASSSSTPGANVLTF
>20|-|TRBD2|TRBV9|TRBJ2-3
TGTGCCAGCAGCGGCACCGGGACAAGTGTTACTAGCGGGAGTATCGATACGCAGTATTTT
CASSGTGTSVTSGSIDTQYF
>13|-|-|TRBV4-1|TRBJ1-2
TGCGCCAGCAGCAGGGACTCACCTTATGGCTACACCTTC
CASSRDSPYGYTF
>16|-|-|TRBV5-6|TRBJ2-1
TGTGCCAGCAGGTACCAGGGTCCGACTACTAAGAATGAGCAGTTCTTC
CASRYQGPTTKNEQFF
>15|-|-|TRBV10-3|TRBJ2-3
TGTGCCATCAGTGAATTGGGGGCGAGCACAGATACGCAGTATTTT
CAISELGASTDTQYF
>12|once|-|TRBV4-3|TRBJ1-1
TGCGCCAGCAGCCATAGATCCGGTGAAGCTTTCTTT
CASSHRSGEAFF
>14|-|-|TRBV2|TRBJ2-7
TGTGCCAGCAGTGATGGAGCAATCTCCTACGAGCAGTACTTC
CASSDGAISYEQYF
>17|few|TRBD1|TRBV27|TRBJ2-6
TGTGCCAGCAGGCTTGGACAGGGGTCCTCTGGGGCCAACGTCCTGACTTTC
CASRLGQGSSGANVLTF
>16|few|TRBD2|TRBV27|TRBJ2-1
TGTGCCAGCAGTTCGCTAGCGGGGGGGCCCTACAATGAGCAGTTCTTC
CASSSLAGGPYNEQFF